By frequency in the sample, the clone carrying this TCR beta chain is medium-sized. Its cognate antigen is unknown. The data were taken from a study of vaccination and CD4 T cells after COVID-19. For the study at large: Median time from second vaccine dose to sampling was around 72 days (14 to 241). Stimulation of the cells used overlapping spike peptide pools from SARS-CoV-2 and from the common cold coronaviruses HCoV-NL63, HCoV-OC43 and HCoV-229E.

Sequencing of cultured CD4+ T cell DNA used the Oncomine TCR Beta short-read assay. TCRdb re-derived calls from the PCR reads in MiXCR, one entry per CDR3 protein. The profile covers about 7,600 distinct CDR3 sequences, with approximately 20% appearing a single time and 9.1% taken by the ten largest. V lost 6 bases and J lost 3, with 16 bases in between. From germline, CDR1 is SQVTM and CDR2 ANQGSEA. This CDR3 comprises 14 residues. Treatment denoted: approximately nine-day PBMC culture with coronavirus spike peptide pools or control peptides (ViraFEST assay). Peptide pools at 10 ug/ml and IL-2 at approximately 9.6 IU/ml were added to cultures of a few million PBMCs per well. General study findings and limits: Convalescent participants were relatively few, and none had early post-infection timepoints studied.

V is TRBV29-1 and J is TRBJ2-3; D may correspond to TRBD1 or TRBD2 (6 bases each). The receptor comes from a human donor who had recovered from COVID-19. The sample here was CD4+ T cells from blood, cultured in vitro, taken after SARS-CoV-2 vaccination. CDR3 sequence: CSVVRGGETDTQYF. CDR3 nucleotide sequence: TGCAGCGTAGTCAGGGGAGGTGAAACAGATACGCAGTATTTT.